Below, one TCR beta chain is given with its context. Germline trimming cut 5 bases from V and 4 bases from J; bases unmatched to any gene: 8. The CDR3 contains 16 residues. The germline gives CDR1 SEHNR, CDR2 FQNEAQ (reference sequence). The data belong to a study of blood T cell repertoires in COVID-19. About the research overall: PBMCs, B-cell-depleted T cells, or T cells were the source of the cDNA or gDNA that made up the material.

Data came from immunoSEQ multiplex PCR; TCRdb stores just in-frame clones and leaves some out. This table holds over 200,000 clones, over 75% found once. This clonotype originated in a human donor in a cohort sampled during active COVID-19. The J gene is TRBJ2-3, the V gene TRBV7-9; TRBD1 matches at 11 bases. The sequenced sample was peripheral blood. The CDR3 region has the DNA TGTGCCAGCAGCACCTTCGGACAGGGGGCGGCAGATACGCAGTATTTT. Translated: CASSTFGQGAADTQYF.